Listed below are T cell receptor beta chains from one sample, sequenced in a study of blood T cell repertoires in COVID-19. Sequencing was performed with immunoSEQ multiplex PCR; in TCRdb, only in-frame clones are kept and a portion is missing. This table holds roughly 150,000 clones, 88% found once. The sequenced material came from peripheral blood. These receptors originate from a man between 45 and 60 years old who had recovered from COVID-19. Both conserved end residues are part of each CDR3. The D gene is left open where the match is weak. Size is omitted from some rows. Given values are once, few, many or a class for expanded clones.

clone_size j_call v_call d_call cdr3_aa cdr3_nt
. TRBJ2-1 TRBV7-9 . CASSLDKATATYNEQFF TGTGCCAGCAGCTTAGACAAGGCGACTGCCACCTACAATGAGCAGTTCTTC
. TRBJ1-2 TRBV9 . CASSATGTNYGYTF TGTGCCAGCAGCGCAACCGGGACTAACTATGGCTACACCTTC
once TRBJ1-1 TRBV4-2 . CASSQDLANTEAFF TGTGCCAGCAGCCAAGATTTAGCTAACACTGAAGCTTTCTTT
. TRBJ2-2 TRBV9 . CASSVSSGGELFF TGTGCCAGCAGCGTAAGCAGCGGCGGGGAGCTGTTTTTT
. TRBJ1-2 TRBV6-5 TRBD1 CASTTPGQGTYGYTF TGTGCCAGCACCACACCGGGACAGGGGACCTATGGCTACACCTTC
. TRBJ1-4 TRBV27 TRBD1 CASYRTGGEKLFF TGTGCCAGCTACCGGACAGGGGGCGAAAAACTGTTTTTT
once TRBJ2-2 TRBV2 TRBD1 CASSLDRITGELFF TGTGCCAGCAGTCTGGACAGGATCACCGGGGAGCTGTTTTTT
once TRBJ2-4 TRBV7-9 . CASSLGQAKNIQYF TGTGCCAGCAGCTTAGGGCAGGCCAAAAACATTCAGTACTTC
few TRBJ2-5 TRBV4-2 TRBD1 CASSQGGTGGKETQYF TGTGCCAGCAGCCAAGGCGGGACAGGGGGCAAGGAGACCCAGTACTTC
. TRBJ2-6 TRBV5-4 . CASSLDRAGANVLTF TGTGCCAGCAGCTTGGACAGGGCTGGGGCCAACGTCCTGACTTTC
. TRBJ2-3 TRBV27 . CASSPSGAVSTDTQYF TGTGCCAGCAGTCCTTCCGGAGCGGTAAGCACAGATACGCAGTATTTT
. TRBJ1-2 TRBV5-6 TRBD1 CASRQTGDYGYTF TGTGCCAGCAGGCAGACAGGGGACTATGGCTACACCTTC
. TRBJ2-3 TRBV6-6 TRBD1 CASSHNRGTDTQYF TGTGCCAGCAGTCATAACAGGGGAACAGATACGCAGTATTTT
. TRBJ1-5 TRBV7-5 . CVRSGGSGRNQPQHF TGTGTCAGAAGCGGGGGGTCAGGGAGGAACCAGCCCCAGCATTTT
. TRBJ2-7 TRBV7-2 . CASSSPRGNTYEQYF TGTGCCAGCAGCTCACCTAGGGGGAACACCTACGAGCAGTACTTC
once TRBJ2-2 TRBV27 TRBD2 CASTPKAAGFWTGELFF TGTGCCAGCACCCCCAAAGCAGCGGGATTTTGGACCGGGGAGCTGTTTTTT
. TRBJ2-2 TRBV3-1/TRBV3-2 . CASSQEGATGELFF TGTGCCAGCAGCCAAGAGGGGGCAACCGGGGAGCTGTTTTTT
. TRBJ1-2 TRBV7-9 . CASSQNRVHYGYTF TGTGCCAGCAGCCAGAACAGGGTGCACTATGGCTACACCTTC
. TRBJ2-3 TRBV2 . CASSGAGKDTQYF TGTGCCAGCAGTGGGGCAGGGAAAGATACGCAGTATTTT
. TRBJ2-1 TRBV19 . CASSKTNRDNEQFF TGTGCCAGTAGTAAAACAAACAGGGACAATGAGCAGTTCTTC
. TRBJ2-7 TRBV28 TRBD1 CASRSTGAGYEQYF TGTGCCAGCAGAAGTACAGGGGCGGGCTACGAGCAGTACTTC
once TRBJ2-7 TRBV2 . CASSGSRYEQYF TGTGCCAGCAGCGGGAGTCGGTACGAGCAGTACTTC
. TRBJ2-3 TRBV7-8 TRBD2 CASSSGTSGRAFTDTQYF TGTGCCAGCAGCTCCGGGACTAGCGGGCGGGCGTTCACAGATACGCAGTATTTT
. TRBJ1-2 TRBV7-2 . CASSSQLQGHGYTF TGTGCCAGCAGCTCACAACTGCAGGGCCATGGCTACACCTTC
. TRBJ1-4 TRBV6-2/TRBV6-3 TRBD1 CASSFAGTGGEKLFF TGTGCCAGCAGTTTCGCCGGGACAGGGGGAGAAAAACTGTTTTTT
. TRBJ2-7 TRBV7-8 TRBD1 CASSLRGLPEQYF TGTGCCAGCAGCTTAAGGGGGCTCCCCGAGCAGTACTTC
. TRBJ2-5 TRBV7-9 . CASSLSTAQYF TGTGCCAGCAGCTTGAGCACGGCCCAGTACTTC
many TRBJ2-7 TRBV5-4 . CASSLRLNPYEQYF TGTGCCAGCAGCTTGAGACTAAACCCCTACGAGCAGTACTTC
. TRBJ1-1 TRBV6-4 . CASSYSPGGTEAFF TGTGCCAGCAGTTACTCCCCGGGGGGCACTGAAGCTTTCTTT
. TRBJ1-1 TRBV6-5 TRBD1 CASSPTDRENTEAFF TGTGCCAGCAGCCCCACGGACAGGGAGAACACTGAAGCTTTCTTT
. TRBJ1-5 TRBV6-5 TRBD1 CASSQRQGSNQPQHF TGTGCCAGCAGTCAACGACAGGGAAGCAATCAGCCCCAGCATTTT
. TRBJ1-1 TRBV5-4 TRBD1 CASSSYRGNTEAFF TGTGCCAGCAGCTCCTACAGGGGGAACACTGAAGCTTTCTTT
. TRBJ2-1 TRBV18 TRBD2 CASSPSASGGVVNEQFF TGTGCCAGCTCACCGTCGGCTAGCGGGGGGGTTGTTAATGAGCAGTTCTTC
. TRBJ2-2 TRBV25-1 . CASSQRGLNTGELFF TGTGCCAGCAGTCAGCGAGGGCTGAACACCGGGGAGCTGTTTTTT
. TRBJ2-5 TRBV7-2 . CASSPRGGKETQYF TGTGCCAGCAGCCCGCGGGGCGGGAAAGAGACCCAGTACTTC
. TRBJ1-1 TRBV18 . CASSSGMRNTEAFF TGTGCCAGCTCCTCAGGGATGAGGAACACTGAAGCTTTCTTT
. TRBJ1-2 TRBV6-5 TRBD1 CATRGTGSNYGYTF TGTGCCACCAGGGGGACAGGGTCTAACTATGGCTACACCTTC
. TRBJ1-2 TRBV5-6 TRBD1 CASSPDRDRGHYGYTF TGTGCCAGCAGCCCGGACCGGGACAGGGGGCATTATGGCTACACCTTC
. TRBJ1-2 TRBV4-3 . CASSQDFGDGYTF TGCGCCAGCAGCCAAGATTTCGGAGATGGCTACACCTTC
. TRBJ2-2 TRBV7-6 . CASSFQSELFF TGTGCCAGCAGCTTCCAATCGGAGCTGTTTTTT
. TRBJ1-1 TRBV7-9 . CASSFMGAGTEAFF TGTGCCAGCAGCTTTATGGGGGCCGGAACTGAAGCTTTCTTT
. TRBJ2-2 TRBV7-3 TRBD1 CASSSQGTGLAGELFF TGTGCCAGCAGCTCCCAAGGGACAGGGTTGGCCGGGGAGCTGTTTTTT
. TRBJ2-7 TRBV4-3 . CASSQEIQGYEQYF TGCGCCAGCAGCCAGGAGATCCAGGGTTACGAGCAGTACTTC
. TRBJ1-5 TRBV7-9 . CASSLTGRSNQPQHF TGTGCCAGCAGCCTGACAGGTCGTAGCAATCAGCCCCAGCATTTT
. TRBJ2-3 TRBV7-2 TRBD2 CASSLEGLSPADTQYF TGTGCCAGCAGCTTGGAGGGACTATCCCCCGCAGATACGCAGTATTTT
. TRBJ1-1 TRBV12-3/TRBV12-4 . CASSTGTNEAFF TGTGCCAGCAGCACAGGGACTAACGAAGCTTTCTTT
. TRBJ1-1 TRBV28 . CASSLPGRGNTEAFF TGTGCCAGCAGTTTACCGGGCAGGGGAAACACTGAAGCTTTCTTT
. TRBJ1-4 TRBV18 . CASSPPQGGEKLFF TGTGCCAGCTCACCCCCGCAGGGAGGTGAAAAACTGTTTTTT